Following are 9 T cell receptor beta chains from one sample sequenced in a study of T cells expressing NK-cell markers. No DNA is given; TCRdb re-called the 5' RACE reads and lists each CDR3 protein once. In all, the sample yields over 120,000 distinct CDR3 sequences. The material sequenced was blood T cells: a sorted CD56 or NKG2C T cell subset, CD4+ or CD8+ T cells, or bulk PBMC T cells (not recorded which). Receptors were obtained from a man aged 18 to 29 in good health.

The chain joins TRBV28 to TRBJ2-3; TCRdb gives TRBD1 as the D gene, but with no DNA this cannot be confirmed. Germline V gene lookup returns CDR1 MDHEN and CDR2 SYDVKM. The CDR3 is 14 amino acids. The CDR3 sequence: CASSFGGSTDTQYF.

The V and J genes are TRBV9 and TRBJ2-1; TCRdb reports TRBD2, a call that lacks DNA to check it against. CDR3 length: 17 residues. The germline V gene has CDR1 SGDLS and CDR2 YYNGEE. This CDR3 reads CASSPPLTSEDYNEQFF.

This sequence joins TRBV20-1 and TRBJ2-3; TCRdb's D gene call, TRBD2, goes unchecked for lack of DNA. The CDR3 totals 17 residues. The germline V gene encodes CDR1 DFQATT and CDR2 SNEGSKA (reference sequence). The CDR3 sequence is CSARDGSSGRRTDTQYF.

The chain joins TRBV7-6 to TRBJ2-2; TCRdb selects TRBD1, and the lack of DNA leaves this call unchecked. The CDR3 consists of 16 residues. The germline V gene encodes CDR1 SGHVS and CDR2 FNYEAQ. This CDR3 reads CASSFGGGPSPGELFF.

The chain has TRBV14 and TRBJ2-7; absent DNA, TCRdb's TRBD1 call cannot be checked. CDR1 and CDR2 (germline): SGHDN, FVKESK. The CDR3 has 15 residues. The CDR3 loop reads CASSLFFDREDEQYF.

The CDR3 is CASTQRGGASYNEQFF. The chain links TRBV6-1 to TRBJ2-1; TCRdb reports TRBD2, a call that lacks DNA to check it against. Germline V lookup: CDR1 MNHNS, CDR2 SASEGT. There are 16 residues in the CDR3.

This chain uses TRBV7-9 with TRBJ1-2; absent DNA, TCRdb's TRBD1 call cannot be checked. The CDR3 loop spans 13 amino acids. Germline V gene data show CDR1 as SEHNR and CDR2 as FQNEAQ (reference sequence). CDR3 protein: CASSLARDDGYTF.

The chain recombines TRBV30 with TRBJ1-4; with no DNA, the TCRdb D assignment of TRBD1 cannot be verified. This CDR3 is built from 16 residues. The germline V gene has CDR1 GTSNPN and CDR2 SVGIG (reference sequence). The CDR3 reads CAWSPGTTATNEKLFF.

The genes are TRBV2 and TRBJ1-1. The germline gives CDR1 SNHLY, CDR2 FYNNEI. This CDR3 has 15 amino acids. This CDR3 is CASSDRRGINTEAFF.